This entry describes one T cell receptor (beta chain). Its antigen is not known. TCRdb recomputed calls from the 5' RACE reads with MiXCR, one row per CDR3 protein. The sample records about 240,000 distinct CDR3 sequences, 20% to 30% being singletons. The data derive from a study of CD8 T cells in ankylosing spondylitis. General study results and limits: A TCR beta motif of 8 or 9 highly homologous variants appeared characteristic of ankylosing spondylitis blood. Disease-linked clones bore a CD8+ phenotype, appearing relatively rarely in peripheral blood. The clones that were linked to disease were reported to be significantly enriched in matched synovial fluid samples from ankylosing spondylitis patients.

The CDR3 is 14 residues long. With 2 bases removed from V and 3 bases from J, the gap between germline ends came to 11 bases. Germline CDR1 is KGHSH and CDR2 is LQKENI. Material: blood, either unsorted or a sorted T cell fraction (not recorded which). The sequence came from a male donor with ankylosing spondylitis or in good health (not recorded which). The chain combines TRBV18 with TRBJ2-7, with D perhaps matching TRBD1 (6 bases). The CDR3 nucleotides read TGTGCCAGCTCACCAGGGGCAGGGGTCTACGAGCAGTACTTC. Residues: CASSPGAGVYEQYF.